The clone carrying this T cell receptor beta chain was detected a few times. Its specificity is not known. The data stem from a study of identical twins. Findings of the study overall: For out-of-frame beta sequences, excess twin sharing was weaker.

After removal of 7 bases from V and 9 bases from J, the junction contained 11 bases not matched to a gene. This CDR3 is built from 14 residues. TCRdb recomputed calls from the 5' RACE reads with MiXCR, one row per CDR3 protein. The sample yields over 200,000 distinct CDR3 sequences, roughly 10% seen once. Sequencing was carried out using memory T cells sorted from blood. The clonotype originates from a man aged 50 to 60 in good health. V gene TRBV12-3 or TRBV12-4 combines with J gene TRBJ2-1; 8 positions match TRBD2. CDR3 sequence reads: CASTPTGLGGEQFF. DNA of the CDR3: TGTGCCAGCACCCCCACGGGACTAGGGGGTGAGCAGTTCTTC.